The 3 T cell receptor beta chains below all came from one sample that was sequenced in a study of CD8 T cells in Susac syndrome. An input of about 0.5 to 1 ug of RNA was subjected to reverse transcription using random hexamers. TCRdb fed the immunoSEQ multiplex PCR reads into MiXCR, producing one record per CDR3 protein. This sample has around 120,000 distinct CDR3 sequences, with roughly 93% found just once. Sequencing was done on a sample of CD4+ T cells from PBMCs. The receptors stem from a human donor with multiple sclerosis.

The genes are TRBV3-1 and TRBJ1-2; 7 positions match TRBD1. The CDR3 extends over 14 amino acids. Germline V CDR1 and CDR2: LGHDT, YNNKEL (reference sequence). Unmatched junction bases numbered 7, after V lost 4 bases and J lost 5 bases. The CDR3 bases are TGTGCCAGCAGCCCGACAGGGCCCTTGTATGGCTACACCTTC. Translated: CASSPTGPLYGYTF. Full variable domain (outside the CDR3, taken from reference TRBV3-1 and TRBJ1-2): DTAVSQTPKYLVTQMGNDKSIKCEQNLGHDTMYWYKQDSKKFLKIMFSYNNKELIINETVPNRFSPKSPDKAHLNLHINSLELGDSAVYFCASSPTGPLYGYTFGSGTRLTVV.

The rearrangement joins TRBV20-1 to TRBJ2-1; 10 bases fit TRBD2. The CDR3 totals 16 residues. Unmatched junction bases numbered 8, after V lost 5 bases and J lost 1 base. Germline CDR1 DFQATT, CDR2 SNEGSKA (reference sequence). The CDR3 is CSAFEYSGGSYNEQFF. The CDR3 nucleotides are TGCAGTGCTTTTGAATATAGCGGGGGGTCCTACAATGAGCAGTTCTTC.

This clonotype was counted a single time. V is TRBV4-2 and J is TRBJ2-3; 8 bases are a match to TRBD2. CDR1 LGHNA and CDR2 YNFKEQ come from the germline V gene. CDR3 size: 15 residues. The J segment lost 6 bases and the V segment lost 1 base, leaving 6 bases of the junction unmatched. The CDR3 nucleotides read TGTGCCAGCAGCCAAGGCGGGGGGCTGGGGGATACGCAGTATTTT. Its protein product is CASSQGGGLGDTQYF.